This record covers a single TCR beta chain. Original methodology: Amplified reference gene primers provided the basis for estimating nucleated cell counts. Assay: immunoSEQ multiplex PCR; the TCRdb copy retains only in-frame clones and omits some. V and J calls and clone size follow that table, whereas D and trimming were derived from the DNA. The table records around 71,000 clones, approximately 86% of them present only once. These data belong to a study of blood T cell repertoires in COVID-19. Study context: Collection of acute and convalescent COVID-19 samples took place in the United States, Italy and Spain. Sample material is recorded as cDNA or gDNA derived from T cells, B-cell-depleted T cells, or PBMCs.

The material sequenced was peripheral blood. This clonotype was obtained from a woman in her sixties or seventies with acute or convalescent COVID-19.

The CDR3 reads CASSLVLAGGSQETQYF. In DNA, the CDR3 is TGCGCCAGCAGCTTGGTTCTAGCGGGGGGCTCTCAAGAGACCCAGTACTTC. The chain recombines TRBV5-1 with TRBJ2-5, with 11 positions matching TRBD2. Germline CDR1 is SGHRS and CDR2 is YFSETQ. The CDR3 is 17 residues long. Trimming at V came to 0 bases and at J to 2 bases, leaving 6 bases not matched to a gene.